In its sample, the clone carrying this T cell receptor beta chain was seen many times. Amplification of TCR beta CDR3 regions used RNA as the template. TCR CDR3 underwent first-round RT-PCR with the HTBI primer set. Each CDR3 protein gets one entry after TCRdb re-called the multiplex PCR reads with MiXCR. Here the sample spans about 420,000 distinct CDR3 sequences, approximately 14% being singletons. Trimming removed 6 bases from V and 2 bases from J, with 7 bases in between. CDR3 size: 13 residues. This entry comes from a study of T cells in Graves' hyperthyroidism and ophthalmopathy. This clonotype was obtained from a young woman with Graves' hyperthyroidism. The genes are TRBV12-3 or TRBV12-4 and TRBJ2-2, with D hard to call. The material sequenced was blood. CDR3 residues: CASRDGNTGELFF. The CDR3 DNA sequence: TGTGCCAGCAGGGACGGCAACACCGGGGAGCTGTTTTTT.